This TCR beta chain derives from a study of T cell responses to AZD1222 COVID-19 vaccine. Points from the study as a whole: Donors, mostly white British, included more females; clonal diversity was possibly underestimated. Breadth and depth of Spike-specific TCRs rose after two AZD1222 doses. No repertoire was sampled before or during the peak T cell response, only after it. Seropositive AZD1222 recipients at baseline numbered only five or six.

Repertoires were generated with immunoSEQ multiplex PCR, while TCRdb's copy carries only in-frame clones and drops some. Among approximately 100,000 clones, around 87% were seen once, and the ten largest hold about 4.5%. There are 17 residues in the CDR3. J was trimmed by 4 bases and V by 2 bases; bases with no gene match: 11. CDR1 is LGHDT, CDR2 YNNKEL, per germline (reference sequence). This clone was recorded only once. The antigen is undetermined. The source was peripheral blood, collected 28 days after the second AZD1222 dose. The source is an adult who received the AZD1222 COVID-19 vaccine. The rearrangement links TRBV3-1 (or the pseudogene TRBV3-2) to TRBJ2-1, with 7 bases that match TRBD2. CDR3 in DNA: TGTGCCAGCAGCCAATTACGAGGCGGGAGTTCTTACAATGAGCAGTTCTTC. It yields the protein CASSQLRGGSSYNEQFF.